A single sample is the source of the 22 T cell receptor beta chains below, sequenced in a study of prognosis after radiotherapy for stage I lung cancer. Two rounds of multiplex PCR amplified TCR beta CDR3 from genomic DNA. Initially, in first-round PCR, primers specific to each TRBV and TRBJ gene were used. TCRdb analysed the multiplex PCR reads with MiXCR anew, one entry per CDR3 protein. The sample has about 59,000 distinct CDR3 sequences; around 27% are singletons. The sequences come from PBMCs, collected before or after stereotactic body radiation therapy (not recorded which). All receptors come from a donor over 45 with non-small cell lung cancer.

With regard to this clonotype: A clone one base away is much larger, so this may be a read error. The rearrangement joins TRBV5-8 to TRBJ1-5, with TRBD1 identical over 7 bases. The germline gives CDR1 SGHTS, CDR2 YDEGEE. The length of the CDR3 is 15 residues. J gave up 8 bases and V 4 bases, and 12 bases lay outside the gene matches. CDR3 nucleotide sequence: TGTGCCAGCAGCGGACGGACAGGCGAAAATGAGCCCCAGCATTTT. Protein product: CASSGRTGENEPQHF.

This clonotype was seen many times. The chain is built from TRBV15 and TRBJ2-7; TRBD2 agrees at 12 bases. The CDR3 has 15 amino acids. The trim removed 1 base at V and 2 bases at J, leaving 0 bases unmatched. Germline values: CDR1 LNHNV, CDR2 YYDKDF (reference sequence). The CDR3 DNA is TGTGCCACCAGCAGAGCTAGCGGGGGGGCCTACGAGCAGTACTTC. Translated, it gives CATSRASGGAYEQYF.

Many counts were recorded for this clonotype. The chain recombines TRBV5-1 with TRBJ2-7; the D is unclear. The CDR3 is 15 amino acids. CDR1 is SGHRS and CDR2 is YFSETQ in the germline V gene. V was clipped by 0 bases and J by 0 bases, with 10 bases between them. CDR3 loop: CASSLGASSSYEQYF. The CDR3 DNA reads TGCGCCAGCAGCTTGGGGGCGTCGAGCTCCTACGAGCAGTACTTC.

V is TRBV18 and J is TRBJ2-5; 10 bases align to TRBD2. Germline trimming cut 3 bases from V and 2 bases from J; bases unmatched to any gene: 6. The CDR3 is 16 residues long. Germline assignment: CDR1 KGHSH and CDR2 LQKENI. The CDR3 nucleotides read TGTGCCAGCTCACCTGGTAGCGGGGGGCAGCAAGAGACCCAGTACTTC. The encoded protein is CASSPGSGGQQETQYF.

Comment on this clonotype: A read error is the likely source, as a far larger clone sits one nucleotide away. The chain uses TRBV6-9 and TRBJ1-1; maybe TRBD1 (5 bases). Germline V gene lookup returns CDR1 MNHGY and CDR2 SVAAGI. This CDR3 spans 13 amino acids. Deletions cut 4 bases from V and 3 bases from J, with 9 bases between. CDR3 region: CASSWGKDTEAFF. In nucleotides, the CDR3 is TGTGCCAGCAGTTGGGGGAAAGACACTGAAGCTTTCTTT.

Turning to this clonotype: The germline gene is not matched at one end of the junction; a read error may be the cause. The V gene is TRBV5-1, the J gene TRBJ2-6, with 8 bases aligning to TRBD1. The CDR3 extends over 16 amino acids. Germline values: CDR1 SGHRS, CDR2 YFSETQ. CDR3 nucleotides: TGCGCCAGCAGCGCCGGACAGGGCTCTCGGGCCAACTTCCTGACTTTC. Its protein product is CASSAGQGSRANFLTF.

This clonotype was seen ten or more times. The V call is TRBV28, the J call TRBJ2-4; 9 positions match TRBD1. The CDR3 is 19 amino acids. Germline loops: CDR1 MDHEN, CDR2 SYDVKM. Trimming removed 2 bases from V and 2 bases from J; junction bases left unmatched: 13. The CDR3 loop reads CASSLHTGQGFSTKNIQYF. Written as DNA, the CDR3 is TGTGCCAGCAGTTTACATACGGGACAGGGATTCTCGACCAAAAACATTCAGTACTTC. Full variable domain (rest looked up from reference TRBV28 and TRBJ2-4): DVKVTQSSRYLVKRTGEKVFLECVQDMDHENMFWYRQDPGLGLRLIYFSYDVKMKEKGDIPEGYSVSREKKERFSLILESASTNQTSMYLCASSLHTGQGFSTKNIQYFGAGTRLSVL.

Regarding this clonotype: A far more abundant clone sits one base away, making this likely a read error. The rearrangement links TRBV6-8 to TRBJ1-5, with D possibly being TRBD1 (6 bases). The germline V gene has CDR1 MNHGY and CDR2 SAAAGT. Trimming shortened V by 8 bases and J by 7 bases, and 24 bases separated the two germline ends. This CDR3 has 16 amino acids. CDR3 region: CASATQRGGTFQPQHF. CDR3 nucleotides: TGTGCCAGCGCAACTCAACGAGGGGGGACTTTCCAGCCCCAGCATTTT.

For this clonotype: A far larger clone is a single base away, which makes a read error likely. The chain carries TRBV6-2 or TRBV6-3 and TRBJ2-3; maybe TRBD2 (5 bases). Germline V lookup: CDR1 MNHEY, CDR2 SVGEGT. The length of the CDR3 is 16 residues. In DNA form, the CDR3 reads TGTGCCAGCAGTTACGGGCCAGCGGAATTCACATATACGCAGTATTTT. Its protein is CASSYGPAEFTYTQYF.

This clonotype was detected many times. The rearrangement links TRBV6-4 to TRBJ2-5; D gene ambiguous. Germline CDR1 is MRHNA and CDR2 is SNTAGT. The CDR3 runs to 12 residues. V lost 0 bases, J lost 7 bases, and 6 bases lay in between. CDR3 sequence reads: CASSDSWGTQYF. The CDR3 region has the DNA TGTGCCAGCAGTGACTCGTGGGGGACCCAGTACTTC.

This clonotype has ten or more counts. This rearrangement joins TRBV28 to TRBJ1-4; 7 nucleotides line up with TRBD1. After removal of 4 bases from V and 4 bases from J, the junction contained 3 bases not matched to a gene. Germline loops: CDR1 MDHEN, CDR2 SYDVKM. The CDR3 is 14 residues long. The CDR3, as DNA: TGTGCCAGCAGTTCGACAGGGCATAATGAAAAACTGTTTTTT. Protein: CASSSTGHNEKLFF.

This clonotype was counted ten times or more. The chain uses TRBV7-8 and TRBJ2-7; D uncertain. Between the trimmed V and J ends, which lost 1 base and 2 bases, there was a span of 3 bases. Looked up from germline, CDR1 is SGHVS and CDR2 is FQNEAQ. CDR3 length: 12 amino acids. The CDR3 DNA reads as TGTGCCAGCAGCTTAGGTACCTACGAGCAGTACTTC. It yields the protein CASSLGTYEQYF. Complete variable domain (other parts from reference TRBV7-8 and TRBJ2-7): GAGVSQSPRYKVAKRGQDVALRCDPISGHVSLFWYQQALGQGPEFLTYFQNEAQLDKSGLPSDRFFAERPEGSVSTLKIQRTQQEDSAVYLCASSLGTYEQYFGPGTRLTVT.

There are many counts of this clonotype. The rearrangement uses TRBV5-5 and TRBJ1-1; perhaps TRBD1 as D (5 bases). Trimming left V 4 bases short and J 0 bases short, with 16 bases between. CDR1 is SGHKS, CDR2 YYEKEE, per germline (reference sequence). This CDR3 comprises 16 residues. CDR3 nucleotide sequence: TGTGCCAGCAGCATCCGCAGGGAATCCCTGAACACTGAAGCTTTCTTT. It encodes CASSIRRESLNTEAFF.

By sample share, this clonotype is medium-sized. This chain uses TRBV6-2 or TRBV6-3 with TRBJ2-3, with 11 bases lining up with TRBD1. This CDR3 spans 15 amino acids. V lost 5 bases to trimming and J lost 4 bases; unmatched junction nucleotides: 5. Germline V CDR1 and CDR2: MNHEY, SVGEGT. The CDR3, as DNA: TGTGCCAGCAGTCGGGACAGGGGGGCGCCAGATACGCAGTATTTT. It translates to CASSRDRGAPDTQYF.

This clonotype was seen at least ten times. The chain employs TRBV12-3 or TRBV12-4 and TRBJ1-6, with a tentative D call TRBD1 (5 bases). V was shortened by 5 bases and J by 10 bases, with 12 bases between the two germline ends. This CDR3 contains 13 residues. CDR3 protein: CASSDTGISPLHF. CDR3 bases: TGTGCCAGCAGTGATACAGGAATCTCACCCCTCCACTTT.

This clonotype occurred many times. The rearrangement links TRBV7-2 to TRBJ1-2, with D unresolved. This CDR3 is 14 amino acids long. Between the trimmed V and J ends, which lost 3 bases and 6 bases, there was a span of 14 bases. From germline, CDR1 is SGHTA and CDR2 FQGNSA. The CDR3 sequence: CASSFQGPKDGYTF. The DNA for the CDR3 is TGTGCCAGCAGCTTCCAAGGACCAAAGGATGGCTACACCTTC.

This clonotype appeared many times. The V and J genes are TRBV7-9 and TRBJ2-7; possible D gene TRBD2, 5 bases. The CDR3 is 14 amino acids. Germline lookup yields CDR1 SEHNR and CDR2 FQNEAQ (reference sequence). Trimming shortened V by 0 bases and J by 3 bases, and 9 bases separated the two germline ends. DNA of the CDR3: TGTGCCAGCAGCTTAGCGGGAGTGATCTACGAGCAGTACTTC. Protein: CASSLAGVIYEQYF.

This clonotype has more than one count but fewer than ten. It is likely a read error: a sequence one base away is far more abundant. As the CDR3 is not closed by the conserved phenylalanine or tryptophan, this likely results from a read error. The chain is built from TRBV6-9 and TRBJ1-6; D not certain. The CDR3 runs 13 residues. V lost 3 bases, J lost 8 bases, and 8 bases lay in between. The germline V gene has CDR1 MNHGY and CDR2 SVAAGI. The CDR3 region has the DNA TGTGCCAGCAGTTACTCCGGGGATTCACCCCTCCACTCT. This codes for CASSYSGDSPLHS.

This clonotype has at least ten counts. V is TRBV24-1 and J is TRBJ2-2, with 12 bases matching TRBD2. This CDR3 comprises 19 residues. The J segment lost 1 base and the V segment lost 3 bases, leaving 8 bases of the junction unmatched. Germline V gives CDR1 KGHDR, CDR2 SFDVKD. The CDR3 loop is CATSDPSGGAVGNTGELFF. The DNA for the CDR3 is TGTGCCACCAGTGATCCTAGCGGGGGGGCCGTCGGGAACACCGGGGAGCTGTTTTTT.

In the case of this clonotype: The junction departs from the called germline gene at one end, perhaps through a read error. CDR3 DNA sequence: TGTGCCAGCTGTTACTCGACGGCGGCAACTGGAAACACCATATATTTT. It yields the protein CASCYSTAATGNTIYF. The gene calls are TRBV6-5 and TRBJ1-3, with D unresolved. Germline V CDR1 and CDR2: MNHEY, SVGAGI. The CDR3 loop spans 16 amino acids.

This clonotype was recorded many times. This chain connects TRBV7-3 to TRBJ2-2; 13 bases align to TRBD2. Per the germline V gene, CDR1 is SGHTA and CDR2 is FQGTGA. V lost 5 bases and J lost 2; bases outside the gene matches: 8. The CDR3 extends over 18 amino acids. Here the CDR3 DNA reads TGTGCCAGCAGCCAAATAGGACTAGCGGGGGCAAACACCGGGGAGCTGTTTTTT. This gives the protein CASSQIGLAGANTGELFF.

This clonotype was seen ten or more times. The chain couples TRBV4-3 to TRBJ1-3; tentative D call: TRBD1 (5 bases). The germline CDR1 and CDR2 sequences are LGHNA and YSLEER. The CDR3 length is 15 residues. Trimming cost V 1 base and J 8 bases, with 15 bases left between them. CDR3 sequence reads: CASSQGGNWVDTIYF. CDR3 in DNA: TGCGCCAGCAGCCAAGGGGGGAATTGGGTGGACACCATATATTTT.